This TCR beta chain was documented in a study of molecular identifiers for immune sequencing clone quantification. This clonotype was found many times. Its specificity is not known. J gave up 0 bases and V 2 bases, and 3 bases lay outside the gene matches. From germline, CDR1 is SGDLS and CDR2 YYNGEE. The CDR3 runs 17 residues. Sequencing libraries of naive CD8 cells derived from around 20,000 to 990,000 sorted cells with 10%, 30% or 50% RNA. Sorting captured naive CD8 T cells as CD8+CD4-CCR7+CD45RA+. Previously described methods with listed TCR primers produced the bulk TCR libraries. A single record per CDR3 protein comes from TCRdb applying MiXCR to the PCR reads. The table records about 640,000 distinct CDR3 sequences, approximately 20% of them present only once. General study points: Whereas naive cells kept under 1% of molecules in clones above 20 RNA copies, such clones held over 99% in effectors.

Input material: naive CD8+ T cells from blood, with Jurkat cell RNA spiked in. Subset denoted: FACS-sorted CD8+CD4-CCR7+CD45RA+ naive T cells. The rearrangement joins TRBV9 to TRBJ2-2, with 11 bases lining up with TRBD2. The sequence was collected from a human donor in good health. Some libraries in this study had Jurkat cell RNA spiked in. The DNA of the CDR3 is TGTGCCAGCAGCGTTCGACTAGCGGGGACGAACACCGGGGAGCTGTTTTTT. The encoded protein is CASSVRLAGTNTGELFF.